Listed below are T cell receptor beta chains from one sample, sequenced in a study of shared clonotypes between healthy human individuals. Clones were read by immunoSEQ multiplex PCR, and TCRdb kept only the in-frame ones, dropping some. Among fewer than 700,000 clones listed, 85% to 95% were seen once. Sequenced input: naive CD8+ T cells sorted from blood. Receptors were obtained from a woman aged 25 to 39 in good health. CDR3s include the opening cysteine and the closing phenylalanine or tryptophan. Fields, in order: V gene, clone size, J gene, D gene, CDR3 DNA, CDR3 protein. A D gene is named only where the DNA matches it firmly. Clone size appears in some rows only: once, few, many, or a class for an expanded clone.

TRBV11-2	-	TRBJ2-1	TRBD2	TGTGCCAGCAGCACAATGACTAGCTTCTATGGGCCCTACAATGAGCAGTTCTTC	CASSTMTSFYGPYNEQFF
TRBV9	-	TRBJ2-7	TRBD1	TGTGCCAGCAGCTCCTCCGGGACAGGGCGCTACGAGCAGTACTTC	CASSSSGTGRYEQYF
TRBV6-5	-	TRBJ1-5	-	TGTGCCAGCAGTTACAGCGTCAATCAGCCCCAGCATTTT	CASSYSVNQPQHF
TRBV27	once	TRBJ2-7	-	TGTGCCAGCAGCCTTGGGGCAGGGGCCACTGGGGAGCAGTACTTC	CASSLGAGATGEQYF
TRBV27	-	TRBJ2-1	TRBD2	TGTGCCAGCAGCCCTAGCCCAGCGGGAGCCTACAATGAGCAGTTCTTC	CASSPSPAGAYNEQFF
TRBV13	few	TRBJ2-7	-	TGTGCCAGCAGCTTATCCCACGAGCAGTACTTC	CASSLSHEQYF
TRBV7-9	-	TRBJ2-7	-	TGTGCCAGCAAGGGGGACTCCTACGAGCAGTACTTC	CASKGDSYEQYF
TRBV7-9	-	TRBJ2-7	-	TGTGCCAGCAGCGAATCAGCCAACACGTTCTACGAGCAGTACTTC	CASSESANTFYEQYF
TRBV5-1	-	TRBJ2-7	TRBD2	TGCGCCAGCAGCTTGGAGGGTAGCGGGACGTATTCAGACTACGAGCAGTACTTC	CASSLEGSGTYSDYEQYF
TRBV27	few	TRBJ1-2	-	TGTGCCAGCAGGAAAGGGGACGCGCCGCCTTATGGCTACACCTTC	CASRKGDAPPYGYTF
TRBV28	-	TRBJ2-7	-	TGTGCCAGCAGGTCCGCAGGCTCCTACGAGCAGTACTTC	CASRSAGSYEQYF
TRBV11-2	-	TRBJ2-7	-	TGTGCCAGCAGCCCAAGGTCCCAATACTACGAGCAGTACTTC	CASSPRSQYYEQYF
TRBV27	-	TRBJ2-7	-	TGTGCCAGCAGTTTCCAGGGATCCTCAAGCGAGCAGTACTTC	CASSFQGSSSEQYF
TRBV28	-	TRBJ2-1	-	TGTGCCAGCAGCATTCCCCGAGGCTATGAGCAGTTCTTC	CASSIPRGYEQFF
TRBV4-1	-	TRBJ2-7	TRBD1	TGCGCCAGCAGCCAATTCGGACAGGACTACGAGCAGTACTTC	CASSQFGQDYEQYF
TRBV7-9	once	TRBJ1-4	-	TGTGCCAGCAGCTCCGCTGGAGAAGTGGCAAAACTGTTTTTT	CASSSAGEVAKLFF
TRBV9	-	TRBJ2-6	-	TGTGCCAGCAGCGTAGATCCAAATCTCTCTGGGGCCAACGTCCTGACTTTC	CASSVDPNLSGANVLTF
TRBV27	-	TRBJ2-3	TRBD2	TGTGCCAGCAGTTTCCTAGGACTAGCGGGAGAGCGGTCTTTT	CASSFLGLAGERSF
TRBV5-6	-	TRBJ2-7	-	TGTGCCAGCAGCTTGCCTAGCGCCCACGAGCAGTACTTC	CASSLPSAHEQYF
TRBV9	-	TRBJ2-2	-	TGTGCCAGCAGCCTACCCCGGGGGCGGGTATACACCGGGGAGCTGTTTTTT	CASSLPRGRVYTGELFF
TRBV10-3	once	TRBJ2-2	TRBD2	TGTGCCATCAACCCTAGCGGGATCACCGGGGAGCTGTTTTTT	CAINPSGITGELFF
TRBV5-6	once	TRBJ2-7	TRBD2	TGTGCCAGCAGCTTAGGGACTAGCGGGACTTACGAGCAGTACTTC	CASSLGTSGTYEQYF
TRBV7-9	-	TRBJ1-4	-	TGTGCCAGCAGCAGTCTGAGTTCGGGACGGCGTAATGAAAAACTGTTTTTT	CASSSLSSGRRNEKLFF
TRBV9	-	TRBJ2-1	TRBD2	TGTGCCAGCAGCTATGGACTAGCGGAGGGTGAGCAGTTCTTC	CASSYGLAEGEQFF
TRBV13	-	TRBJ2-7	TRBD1	TGTGCCAGCAGCCGAACAGGGGGCTACGAGCAGTACTTC	CASSRTGGYEQYF
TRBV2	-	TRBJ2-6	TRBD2	TGTGCCAGCAGGGGACTACCCTGGGCCAACGTCCTGACTTTC	CASRGLPWANVLTF
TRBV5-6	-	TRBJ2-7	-	TGTGCCAGCAGCCCTGGTGATGCCGAGCAGTACTTC	CASSPGDAEQYF
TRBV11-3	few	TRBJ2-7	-	TGTGCCAGCAGCTCTGGACTCGAGCAGTACTTC	CASSSGLEQYF
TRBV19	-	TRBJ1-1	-	TGTGCCAGTACCGGCTACACTGAAGCTTTCTTT	CASTGYTEAFF
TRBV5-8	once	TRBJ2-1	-	TGTGCCAGCTTATTGGGGTTGGGAGCCCAGGGGGGTTCCTCCTACAATGAGCAGTTCTTC	CASLLGLGAQGGSSYNEQFF
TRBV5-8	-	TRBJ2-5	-	TGTGCCAGCAGCGCCAACCAGGTTTCGTACCAAGAGACCCAGTACTTC	CASSANQVSYQETQYF
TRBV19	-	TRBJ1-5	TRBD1	TGTGCCAGTAGTATAGGATCTGAGACAGGGCCTTTCTATCAGCCCCAGCATTTT	CASSIGSETGPFYQPQHF
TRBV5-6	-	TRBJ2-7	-	TGTGCCAGCAGCTTTCCCAGGAGCGGGTCCCCCTACGAGCAGTACTTC	CASSFPRSGSPYEQYF
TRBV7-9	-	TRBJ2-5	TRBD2	TGTGCCAGCAGCCCCCGTAGCGGGAGGGCTCTGGAGACCCAGTACTTC	CASSPRSGRALETQYF
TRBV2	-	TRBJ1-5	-	TGTGCCAGCAGCCCGAGGCTTGCCAGCAATCAGCCCCAGCATTTT	CASSPRLASNQPQHF
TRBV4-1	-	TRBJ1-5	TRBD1	TGCGCCAGCAGCGAGCGGGGGACAGCTAGCAATCAGCCCCAGCATTTT	CASSERGTASNQPQHF
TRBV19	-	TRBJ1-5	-	TGTGCCAGTAGTATCGAGACAGAGTTTGATCAGCCCCAGCATTTT	CASSIETEFDQPQHF
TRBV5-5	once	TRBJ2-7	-	TGTGCCAGCAGCCTGAGTGGAGGGGGCCGTTACGAGCAGTACTTC	CASSLSGGGRYEQYF
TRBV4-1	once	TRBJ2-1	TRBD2	TGCGCCAGCAGCCAAGTAGTGGTAGCGGGAGTCGTTTGGCAGTTCTTC	CASSQVVVAGVVWQFF
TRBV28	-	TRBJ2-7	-	TGTGCCAGCAGTTTACCTCGGCAAGAGCAGTACTTC	CASSLPRQEQYF
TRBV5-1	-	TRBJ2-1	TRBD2	TGCGCCAGCAGCTTGCTAGCGGGAGGGGGCAATGAGCAGTTCTTC	CASSLLAGGGNEQFF
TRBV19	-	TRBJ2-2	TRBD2	TGTGCCAGTAGCCAACTAGCGGCGAACACCGGGGAGCTGTTTTTT	CASSQLAANTGELFF
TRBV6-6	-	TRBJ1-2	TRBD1	TGTGCCAGCAGTTACTCGGGGACAGGGTCGGATGGCTACACCTTC	CASSYSGTGSDGYTF
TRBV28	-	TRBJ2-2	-	TGTGCCAGCAGTTCCTCAGGGGCGAACACCGGGGAGCTGTTTTTT	CASSSSGANTGELFF
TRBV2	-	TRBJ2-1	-	TGTGCCAGCAGTGAAGGCCGGGTCCTCTTCCACAATGAGCAGTTCTTC	CASSEGRVLFHNEQFF
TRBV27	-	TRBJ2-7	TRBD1	TGTGCAGCTGGCCCAGGGGGCATCTACGAGCAGTACTTC	CAAGPGGIYEQYF
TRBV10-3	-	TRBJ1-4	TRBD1	TGTGCCATCAGTGAACAGGGGGCGTTTGAAAAACTGTTTTTT	CAISEQGAFEKLFF
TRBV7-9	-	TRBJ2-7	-	TGTGCCAGCAGCTTGGGCGAGGTCGGCGAGGATGTGTACTTC	CASSLGEVGEDVYF
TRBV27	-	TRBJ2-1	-	TGTGCCAGCAGTTCCCGTGCGGGGTCCTACAATGAGCAGTTCTTC	CASSSRAGSYNEQFF
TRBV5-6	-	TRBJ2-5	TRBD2	TGTGCCAGCAGTACTAGCGGGAAAGAGACCCAGTACTTC	CASSTSGKETQYF
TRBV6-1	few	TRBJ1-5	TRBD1	TGTGCCAGCAGTGAGGGACAGGGGACAGGTCAGCCCCAGCATTTT	CASSEGQGTGQPQHF
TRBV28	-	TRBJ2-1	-	TGTGCCAGCAGCCACGTGGGGGTACGGTTCTTC	CASSHVGVRFF
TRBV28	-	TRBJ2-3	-	TGTGCCAGTAACGAAAATATGAGACAGTACACAGATACGCAGTATTTT	CASNENMRQYTDTQYF
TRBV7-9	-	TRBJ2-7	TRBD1	TGTGCCAGCAGCCAAGGACAGGGACGGGACGAGCAGTACTTC	CASSQGQGRDEQYF
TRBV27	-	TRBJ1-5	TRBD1	TGTGCCAGCAGTTCGCTCTGGACAGGGAATCAGCCCCAGCATTTT	CASSSLWTGNQPQHF